Listed here are 28 T cell receptor beta chains from one sample, sequenced in a study of blood T cell repertoires in COVID-19. Profiling relied on immunoSEQ multiplex PCR, and the TCRdb table lists in-frame clones only, not all of them. The table lists around 100,000 clones, about 90% of them singletons, with about 4% in the top ten. The sequencing input was peripheral blood. Source of these receptors: a woman aged 60 to 75 with acute or convalescent COVID-19.

DNA for the CDR3: TGTGCCAGCAGGGGGCTTGGTGGGAACACTGAAGCTTTCTTT. This sequence encodes CASRGLGGNTEAFF. V and J are TRBV3-1 (or the pseudogene TRBV3-2) and TRBJ1-1, with TRBD1 as a possible D gene (5 bases). Per the germline V gene, CDR1 is LGHDT and CDR2 is YNNKEL (reference sequence). This CDR3 has 14 residues. V was pared by 6 bases and J by 1 base, with 12 bases between.

J is TRBJ2-3 and V is TRBV18; 10 nucleotides line up with TRBD2. Germline loops: CDR1 KGHSH, CDR2 LQKENI. This CDR3 region has 15 residues. The ends lost 5 bases at V and 1 base at J; junction bases unmatched: 3. DNA for the CDR3: TGTGCCAGCTCATCCGGGACTAGCGGCACAGATACGCAGTATTTT. This codes for CASSSGTSGTDTQYF.

The chain carries TRBV3-1 (or the pseudogene TRBV3-2) and TRBJ2-2; D is possibly TRBD2 (5 bases). Trimming shortened V by 0 bases and J by 6 bases, and 14 bases separated the two germline ends. Germline values: CDR1 LGHDT, CDR2 YNNKEL (reference sequence). The CDR3 has 16 amino acids. The CDR3 region is CASSQEPRGRAGELFF. The CDR3 DNA follows: TGTGCCAGCAGCCAAGAGCCCCGGGGTCGGGCCGGGGAGCTGTTTTTT.

This sequence joins TRBV5-1 and TRBJ2-7; perhaps TRBD2 as D (5 bases). Germline CDR1 is SGHRS and CDR2 is YFSETQ. There are 14 residues in the CDR3. V was shortened by 3 bases and J by 2 bases, with 12 bases between the two germline ends. The chain's CDR3 is CASSSLGGPYEQYF. CDR3 in DNA: TGCGCCAGCAGCTCACTAGGTGGTCCCTACGAGCAGTACTTC.

V gene TRBV5-4 combines with J gene TRBJ2-7, with 13 bases fitting TRBD2. This CDR3 spans 15 amino acids. CDR1 and CDR2 (germline): SGHNT, YYREEE (reference sequence). The V segment lost 5 bases and the J segment 4 bases; nucleotides outside the gene matches: 6. The CDR3 is CASSERTSGSYEQYF. DNA for the CDR3: TGTGCCAGCAGTGAAAGGACTAGCGGGAGTTACGAGCAGTACTTC.

The chain employs TRBV12-3 or TRBV12-4 and TRBJ1-2; 11 positions match TRBD1. The CDR3 loop spans 13 amino acids. V was clipped by 4 bases and J by 6 bases; unmatched bases: 1. CDR3 in amino acids: CASSWTGGDGYTF. The DNA of the CDR3 is TGTGCCAGCAGTTGGACAGGGGGCGATGGCTACACCTTC.

The V and J genes are TRBV2 and TRBJ2-7; D gene unclear. Germline CDR1 is SNHLY and CDR2 is FYNNEI. The CDR3 sequence is 14 residues long. The V and J ends lost 6 bases and 2 bases respectively, with 14 bases between them. The CDR3 bases are TGTGCCAGCAGCCTACCGAGGATAACCTACGAGCAGTACTTC. As protein: CASSLPRITYEQYF.

This chain joins TRBV5-1 and TRBJ1-3; 7 bases map to TRBD1. V was pared by 4 bases and J by 3 bases, with 7 bases of the junction left unmatched. The CDR3 is made up of 15 amino acids. Germline CDR1 reads SGHRS; CDR2 reads YFSETQ. This CDR3 reads CASSLPTGNGNTIYF. The CDR3 nucleotides read TGCGCCAGCAGCCTTCCGACAGGGAATGGAAACACCATATATTTT.

The CDR3: CSVDQGADTQYF. In nucleotides, the CDR3 is TGCAGCGTTGATCAGGGGGCAGATACGCAGTATTTT. This chain joins TRBV29-1 and TRBJ2-3; 7 nucleotides line up with TRBD1. The CDR3 consists of 12 residues. CDR1 and CDR2 from the germline V gene are SQVTM and ANQGSEA. The V segment lost 3 bases and the J segment 4 bases; nucleotides outside the gene matches: 1.

The chain employs TRBV6-5 and TRBJ1-1; a possible D gene is TRBD1 (5 bases). CDR1 is MNHEY and CDR2 is SVGAGI in the germline V gene. V lost 7 bases to trimming and J lost 4 bases, with 16 bases between them. The CDR3 runs to 14 residues. This CDR3 is CASKKTGGGTEAFF. CDR3 nucleotides: TGTGCCAGCAAAAAGACTGGGGGGGGCACTGAAGCTTTCTTT.

The chain carries TRBV11-2 and TRBJ2-1, with D perhaps matching TRBD2 (6 bases). The CDR3 runs to 16 residues. CDR1 and CDR2 from the germline V gene are SGHAT and FQNNGV. V was cut by 5 bases and J by 0 bases, with 14 bases left in between. DNA of the CDR3: TGTGCCAGCAGCCCGAGCGGGTTGAACTCCTACAATGAGCAGTTCTTC. Protein product: CASSPSGLNSYNEQFF. The full variable domain, in which reference TRBV11-2 and TRBJ2-1 provide the parts outside the CDR3, is EAGVAQSPRYKIIEKRQSVAFWCNPISGHATLYWYQQILGQGPKLLIQFQNNGVVDDSQLPKDRFSAERLKGVDSTLKIQPAKLEDSAVYLCASSPSGLNSYNEQFFGPGTRLTVL.

The chain couples TRBV15 to TRBJ1-5; no clear D gene. Germline-derived CDR1 and CDR2 are LNHNV and YYDKDF (reference sequence). The CDR3 totals 20 residues. V lost 2 bases and J 1 base, leaving 24 bases between the germline ends. Written as DNA, the CDR3 is TGTGCCACCAGCAGACTCGGGGTGTGGACGACGGTTCCAAGCAATCAGCCCCAGCATTTT. Protein sequence: CATSRLGVWTTVPSNQPQHF.

The chain links TRBV2 to TRBJ2-3; D is possibly TRBD1 (6 bases). The CDR3 contains 14 residues. Per germline, CDR1 SNHLY and CDR2 FYNNEI. V was shortened by 6 bases and J by 2 bases, with 12 bases between the two germline ends. CDR3 in amino acids: CASRKGGSTDTQYF. In DNA form, the CDR3 reads TGTGCCAGCAGGAAAGGGGGTTCCACAGATACGCAGTATTTT.

The chain recombines TRBV4-1 with TRBJ2-3; 9 nucleotides line up with TRBD1. Germline V gene lookup returns CDR1 MGHRA and CDR2 YSYEKL. The CDR3 covers 17 residues. Trimming at V came to 1 base and at J to 3 bases, leaving 8 bases not matched to a gene. The CDR3 protein is CASSQGVTGGSTDTQYF. DNA for the CDR3: TGCGCCAGCAGCCAAGGGGTGACAGGGGGGAGTACAGATACGCAGTATTTT.

This chain connects TRBV19 to TRBJ2-1; D might be TRBD1 (6 bases). Trimming took off 3 bases at V and 5 bases at J, with 8 bases between the two ends. This CDR3 contains 13 residues. Germline CDR1 reads LNHDA; CDR2 reads SQIVND (reference sequence). The CDR3 loop is CASSIGTNNEQFF. The CDR3 nucleotides are TGTGCCAGTAGTATTGGGACAAACAATGAGCAGTTCTTC.

The gene calls are TRBV5-1 and TRBJ1-2, with a weak D call TRBD1 (5 bases). V gave up 0 bases and J gave up 1 base, with 10 bases separating them. CDR3 length: 15 residues. The germline gives CDR1 SGHRS, CDR2 YFSETQ. CDR3 loop: CASSLAQGYNYGYTF. The CDR3 region has the DNA TGCGCCAGCAGCTTGGCGCAGGGTTATAACTATGGCTACACCTTC.

The V and J genes are TRBV29-1 and TRBJ2-2, with D maybe TRBD2 (5 bases). In germline, CDR1 is SQVTM, CDR2 ANQGSEA. Trimming shortened V by 3 bases and J by 4 bases, and 9 bases separated the two germline ends. The CDR3 contains 13 residues. CDR3 sequence: CSVDSSFTGELFF. As DNA, the CDR3 is TGCAGCGTTGACTCTAGCTTCACCGGGGAGCTGTTTTTT.

The chain joins TRBV11-3 to TRBJ1-2; TRBD1 matches 8 bases. V shed 1 base and J 5 bases; nucleotides not matched to a gene: 6. Per germline, CDR1 SGHNT and CDR2 YENEEA. This CDR3 has 15 amino acids. The CDR3 DNA reads TGTGCCAGCAGCTTAGGCCCGAGACAGGGGTATGGCTACACCTTC. This codes for CASSLGPRQGYGYTF.

This clone has a single count. The V and J genes are TRBV7-9 and TRBJ1-4, with unresolved D. The V and J ends lost 5 bases and 6 bases respectively, with 16 bases between them. This CDR3 is 15 amino acids long. Germline lookup yields CDR1 SEHNR and CDR2 FQNEAQ (reference sequence). For the CDR3, the DNA is TGTGCCAGCAGCCGCAGAGGATTGGCGGATGAAAAACTGTTTTTT. It codes for CASSRRGLADEKLFF.

V gene TRBV6-5 combines with J gene TRBJ1-1; 8 nucleotides align to TRBD1. CDR3 length equals 15 residues. Looked up from germline, CDR1 is MNHEY and CDR2 is SVGAGI. Trimming took 4 bases from V and 0 from J; bases not matched to a gene: 4. This chain's CDR3 is CASSWQGALNTEAFF. The CDR3 region has the DNA TGTGCCAGCAGTTGGCAGGGGGCGTTGAACACTGAAGCTTTCTTT.

The V gene is TRBV7-2, the J gene TRBJ1-2, with D possibly TRBD1 on 6 matching bases. The germline V gene has CDR1 SGHTA and CDR2 FQGNSA. V was pared by 5 bases and J by 7 bases, with 26 bases between. This CDR3 spans 17 amino acids. The CDR3 nucleotides are TGTGCCAGCAGCCTCCCTTCACAGGGAACGCTGACTCTTGGCTACACCTTC. Translating it yields CASSLPSQGTLTLGYTF.

This sequence joins TRBV19 and TRBJ1-5; 7 nucleotides agree with TRBD1. Germline V gene lookup returns CDR1 LNHDA and CDR2 SQIVND (reference sequence). V was clipped by 3 bases and J by 1 base; unmatched bases: 12. This CDR3 spans 18 amino acids. The CDR3 region is CASSIGPLTGKSNQPQHF. DNA of the CDR3: TGTGCCAGTAGTATTGGCCCGTTGACAGGGAAGAGCAATCAGCCCCAGCATTTT.

The chain employs TRBV2 and TRBJ2-5; 7 bases are shared with TRBD2. The J segment lost 5 bases and the V segment lost 3 bases, leaving 15 bases of the junction unmatched. Per germline, CDR1 SNHLY and CDR2 FYNNEI. CDR3 length equals 17 residues. The CDR3 coding sequence is TGTGCCAGCAGTGACGGTCTAGCGGCCCTTAGGGGTGAGACCCAGTACTTC. This encodes CASSDGLAALRGETQYF.

The rearrangement joins TRBV5-5 to TRBJ2-7; 10 bases line up with TRBD2. V lost 5 bases, J lost 6 bases, and 8 bases stayed unmatched. The CDR3 contains 14 residues. The germline CDR1 and CDR2 sequences are SGHKS and YYEKEE (reference sequence). The CDR3 region is CASSLPGTSVEQYF. CDR3 sequence (DNA): TGTGCCAGCAGTTTACCCGGGACTAGCGTCGAGCAGTACTTC.

The gene calls are TRBV6-4 and TRBJ1-2; TRBD1 agrees at 10 bases. Germline V gene sequence: CDR1 MRHNA, CDR2 SNTAGT. The V gene end was trimmed by 5 bases and the J gene end by 0 bases; junction bases not matched to a gene: 3. There are 15 residues in the CDR3. As DNA, the CDR3 is TGTGCCAGCAGTACCGGGACAGGGGCTAACTATGGCTACACCTTC. Its protein is CASSTGTGANYGYTF.

The CDR3: CAIQEGRNTGELFF. CDR3 in DNA: TGTGCCATCCAGGAGGGGCGGAACACCGGGGAGCTGTTTTTT. The chain links TRBV5-4 to TRBJ2-2; D possibly corresponds to TRBD2 (6 bases). From germline, CDR1 is SGHNT and CDR2 YYREEE (reference sequence). V was cut by 9 bases and J by 1 base, with 13 bases left in between. CDR3 size: 14 residues.

The chain couples TRBV6-5 to TRBJ2-7, with TRBD2 matching 7 bases. The CDR3 spans 11 residues. Germline V gives CDR1 MNHEY, CDR2 SVGAGI. V dropped 7 bases and J dropped 6; count of bases not matched to a gene: 3. The CDR3 DNA sequence: TGTGCCAGCACGTCGGGGGGCGAGCAGTACGTC. Its protein product is CASTSGGEQYV.

The chain uses TRBV4-1 and TRBJ1-1; maybe TRBD1 (6 bases). Germline V gene sequence: CDR1 MGHRA, CDR2 YSYEKL. Between the trimmed V and J ends, which lost 6 bases and 1 base, there was a span of 15 bases. The CDR3 has 15 residues. CDR3 bases: TGCGCCAGCAGAAGACAACAGGGACCGAACACTGAAGCTTTCTTT. It yields the protein CASRRQQGPNTEAFF.